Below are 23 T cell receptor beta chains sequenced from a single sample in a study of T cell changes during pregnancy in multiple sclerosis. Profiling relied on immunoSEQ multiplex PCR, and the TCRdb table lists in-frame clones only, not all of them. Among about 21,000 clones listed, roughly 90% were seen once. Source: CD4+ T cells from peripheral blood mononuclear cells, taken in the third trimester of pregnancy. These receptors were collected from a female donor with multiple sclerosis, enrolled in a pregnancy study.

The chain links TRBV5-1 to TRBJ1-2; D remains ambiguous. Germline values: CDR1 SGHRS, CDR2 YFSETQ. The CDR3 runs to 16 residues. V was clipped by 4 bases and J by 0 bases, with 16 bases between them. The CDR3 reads CASSPLGTVTNYGYTF. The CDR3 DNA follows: TGCGCCAGCAGCCCCCTGGGCACGGTAACTAACTATGGCTACACCTTC.

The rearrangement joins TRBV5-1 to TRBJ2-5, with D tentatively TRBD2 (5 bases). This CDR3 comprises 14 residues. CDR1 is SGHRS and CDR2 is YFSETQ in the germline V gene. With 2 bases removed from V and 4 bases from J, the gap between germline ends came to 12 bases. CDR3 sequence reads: CASSFNVGRETQYF. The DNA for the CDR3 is TGCGCCAGCAGCTTTAACGTGGGGAGAGAGACCCAGTACTTC. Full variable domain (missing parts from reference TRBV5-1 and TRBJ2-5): KAGVTQTPRYLIKTRGQQVTLSCSPISGHRSVSWYQQTPGQGLQFLFEYFSETQRNKGNFPGRFSGRQFSNSRSEMNVSTLELGDSALYLCASSFNVGRETQYFGPGTRLLVL.

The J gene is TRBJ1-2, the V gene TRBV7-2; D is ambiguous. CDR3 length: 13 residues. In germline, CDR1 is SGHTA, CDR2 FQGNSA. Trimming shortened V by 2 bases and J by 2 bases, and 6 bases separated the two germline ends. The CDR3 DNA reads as TGTGCCAGCAGCTTACAACAGAACTATGGCTACACCTTC. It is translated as CASSLQQNYGYTF. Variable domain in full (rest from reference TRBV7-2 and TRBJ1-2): GAGVSQSPSNKVTEKGKDVELRCDPISGHTALYWYRQSLGQGLEFLIYFQGNSAPDKSGLPSDRFSAERTGGSVSTLTIQRTQQEDSAVYLCASSLQQNYGYTFGSGTRLTVV.

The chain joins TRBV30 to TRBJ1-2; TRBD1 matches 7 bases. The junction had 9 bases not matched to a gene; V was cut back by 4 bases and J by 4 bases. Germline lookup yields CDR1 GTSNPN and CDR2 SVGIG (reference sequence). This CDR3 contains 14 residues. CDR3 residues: CAWTTPGQSYGYTF. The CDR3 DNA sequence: TGTGCCTGGACTACTCCGGGACAGAGCTATGGCTACACCTTC.

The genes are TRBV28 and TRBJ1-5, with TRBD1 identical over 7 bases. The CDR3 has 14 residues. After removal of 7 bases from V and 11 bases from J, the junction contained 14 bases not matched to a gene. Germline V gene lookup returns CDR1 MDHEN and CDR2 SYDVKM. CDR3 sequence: CASIEPGQPSSQHF. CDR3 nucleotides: TGTGCCAGCATTGAACCGGGACAGCCTTCCTCCCAGCATTTT. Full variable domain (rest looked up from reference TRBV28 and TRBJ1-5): DVKVTQSSRYLVKRTGEKVFLECVQDMDHENMFWYRQDPGLGLRLIYFSYDVKMKEKGDIPEGYSVSREKKERFSLILESASTNQTSMYLCASIEPGQPSSQHFGDGTRLSIL.

CDR3 residues: CASNSGQGLGNSPLHF. CDR3 DNA: TGTGCCAGCAATTCGGGACAGGGTCTTGGTAATTCACCCCTCCACTTT. This chain connects TRBV2 to TRBJ1-6; 9 bases are a match to TRBD1. Germline trimming cut 7 bases from V and 6 bases from J; bases unmatched to any gene: 10. This CDR3 contains 16 residues. Germline V lookup: CDR1 SNHLY, CDR2 FYNNEI.

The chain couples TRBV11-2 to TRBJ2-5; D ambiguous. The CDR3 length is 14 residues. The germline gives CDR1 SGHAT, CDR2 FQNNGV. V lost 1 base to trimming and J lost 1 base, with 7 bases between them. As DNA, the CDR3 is TGTGCCAGCAGCTTAGTCTCACTCCAAGAGACCCAGTACTTC. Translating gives CASSLVSLQETQYF.

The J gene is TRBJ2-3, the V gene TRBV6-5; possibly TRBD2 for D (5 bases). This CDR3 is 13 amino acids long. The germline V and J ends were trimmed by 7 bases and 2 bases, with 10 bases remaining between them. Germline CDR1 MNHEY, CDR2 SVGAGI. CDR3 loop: CASTQDFTDTQYF. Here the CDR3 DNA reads TGTGCCAGCACCCAGGACTTCACAGATACGCAGTATTTT.

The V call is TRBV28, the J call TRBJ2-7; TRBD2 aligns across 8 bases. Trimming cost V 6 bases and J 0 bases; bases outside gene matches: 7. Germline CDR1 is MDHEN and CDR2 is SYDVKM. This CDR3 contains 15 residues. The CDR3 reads CASSSLAANSYEQYF. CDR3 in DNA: TGTGCCAGCAGCTCACTAGCGGCCAACTCCTACGAGCAGTACTTC. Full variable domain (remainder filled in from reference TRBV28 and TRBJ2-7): DVKVTQSSRYLVKRTGEKVFLECVQDMDHENMFWYRQDPGLGLRLIYFSYDVKMKEKGDIPEGYSVSREKKERFSLILESASTNQTSMYLCASSSLAANSYEQYFGPGTRLTVT.

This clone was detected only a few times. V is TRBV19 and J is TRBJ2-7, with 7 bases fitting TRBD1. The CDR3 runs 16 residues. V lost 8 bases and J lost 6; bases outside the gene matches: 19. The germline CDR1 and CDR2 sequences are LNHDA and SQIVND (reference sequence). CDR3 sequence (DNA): TGTGCCAGTGGCTCCGGGACAGTTGGTCCAGGGGGCGAGCAGTACTTC. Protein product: CASGSGTVGPGGEQYF.

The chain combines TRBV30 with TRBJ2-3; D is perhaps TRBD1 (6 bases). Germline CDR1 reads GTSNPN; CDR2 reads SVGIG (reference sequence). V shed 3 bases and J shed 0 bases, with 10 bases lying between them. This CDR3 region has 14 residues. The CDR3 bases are TGTGCCTGGAGAAGGGGGTTTAGCACAGATACGCAGTATTTT. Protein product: CAWRRGFSTDTQYF.

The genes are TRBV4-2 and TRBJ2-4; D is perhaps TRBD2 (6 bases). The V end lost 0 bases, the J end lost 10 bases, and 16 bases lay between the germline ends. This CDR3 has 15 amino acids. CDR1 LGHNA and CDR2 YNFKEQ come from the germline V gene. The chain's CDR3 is CASSQEPASGSIQYF. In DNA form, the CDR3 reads TGTGCCAGCAGCCAAGAGCCGGCAAGCGGGTCAATTCAGTACTTC.

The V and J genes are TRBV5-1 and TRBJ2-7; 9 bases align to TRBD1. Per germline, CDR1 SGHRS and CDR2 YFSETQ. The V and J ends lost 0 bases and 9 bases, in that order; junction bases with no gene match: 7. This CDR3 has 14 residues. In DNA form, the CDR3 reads TGCGCCAGCAGCTTGGGACAGGGGGGATTGTTGCAGTACTTC. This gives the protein CASSLGQGGLLQYF.

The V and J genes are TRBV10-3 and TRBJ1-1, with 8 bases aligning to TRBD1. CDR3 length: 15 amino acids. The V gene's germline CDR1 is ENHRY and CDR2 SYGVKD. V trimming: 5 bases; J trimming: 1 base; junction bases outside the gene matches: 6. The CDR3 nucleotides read TGTGCCATCAGTCCCCTCGGACAGGGGAACACTGAAGCTTTCTTT. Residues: CAISPLGQGNTEAFF.

The CDR3 coding sequence is TGCGCCAGCAGCCTAAACCCGGGACAGTTACAAGAGACCCAGTACTTC. Its translation: CASSLNPGQLQETQYF. The rearrangement links TRBV4-1 to TRBJ2-5; 7 bases fit TRBD1. The CDR3 has 16 amino acids. The V gene's germline CDR1 is MGHRA and CDR2 YSYEKL. V trimming: 4 bases; J trimming: 2 bases; junction bases outside the gene matches: 10.

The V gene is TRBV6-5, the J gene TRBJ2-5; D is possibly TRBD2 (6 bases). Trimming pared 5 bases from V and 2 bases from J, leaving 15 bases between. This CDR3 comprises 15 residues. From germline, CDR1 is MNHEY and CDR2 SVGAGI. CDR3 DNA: TGTGCCAGCAGTCCCACCGGGACTTATCAAGAGACCCAGTACTTC. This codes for CASSPTGTYQETQYF.

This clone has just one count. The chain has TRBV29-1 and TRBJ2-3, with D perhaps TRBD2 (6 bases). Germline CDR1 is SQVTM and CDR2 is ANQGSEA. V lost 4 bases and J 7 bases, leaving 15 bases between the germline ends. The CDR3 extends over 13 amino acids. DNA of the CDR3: TGCAGCGTTGCCCCGGGGGACTCGAATACGCAGTATTTT. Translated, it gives CSVAPGDSNTQYF.

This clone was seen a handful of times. Here the CDR3 DNA reads TGTGCCAGCAGCGAGCAGGGGTATGGAAACACCATATATTTT. Protein sequence: CASSEQGYGNTIYF. This sequence joins TRBV7-3 and TRBJ1-3; tentatively, D is TRBD1 (6 bases). This CDR3 spans 14 amino acids. The V gene lost 5 bases and the J gene lost 3 bases, with 11 bases spanning the gap. Germline values: CDR1 SGHTA, CDR2 FQGTGA.

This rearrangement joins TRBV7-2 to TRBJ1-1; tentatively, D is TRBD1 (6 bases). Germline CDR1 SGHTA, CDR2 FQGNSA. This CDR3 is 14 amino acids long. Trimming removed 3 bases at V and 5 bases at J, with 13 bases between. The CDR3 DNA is TGTGCCAGCAGCTTCTACAGGGAGAGTACTGAAGCTTTCTTT. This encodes CASSFYRESTEAFF.

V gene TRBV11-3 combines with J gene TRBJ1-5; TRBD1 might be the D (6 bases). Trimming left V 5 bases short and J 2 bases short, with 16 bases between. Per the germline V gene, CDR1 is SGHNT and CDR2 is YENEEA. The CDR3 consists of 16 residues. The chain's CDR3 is CASSRDFRGCNQPQHF. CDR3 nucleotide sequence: TGTGCCAGCAGCCGAGATTTCAGGGGTTGCAATCAGCCCCAGCATTTT.

The CDR3 reads CASSLSHKSYGYTF. In DNA, the CDR3 is TGCGCCAGCAGTCTCTCCCACAAGTCTTATGGCTACACCTTC. V is TRBV10-2 and J is TRBJ1-2, with unresolved D. V was cut by 5 bases and J by 5 bases, with 15 bases left in between. Looked up from germline, CDR1 is WSHSY and CDR2 is SAAADI. This CDR3 comprises 14 residues.

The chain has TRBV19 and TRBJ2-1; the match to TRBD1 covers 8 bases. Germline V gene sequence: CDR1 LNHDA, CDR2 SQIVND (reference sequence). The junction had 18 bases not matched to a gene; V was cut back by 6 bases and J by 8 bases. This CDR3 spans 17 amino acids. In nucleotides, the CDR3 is TGTGCCAGTAGCTTTCCACACCGGGGCAGGGGGCTCTATGAGCAGTTCTTC. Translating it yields CASSFPHRGRGLYEQFF. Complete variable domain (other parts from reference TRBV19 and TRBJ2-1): DGGITQSPKYLFRKEGQNVTLSCEQNLNHDAMYWYRQDPGQGLRLIYYSQIVNDFQKGDIAEGYSVSREKKESFPLTVTSAQKNPTAFYLCASSFPHRGRGLYEQFFGPGTRLTVL.

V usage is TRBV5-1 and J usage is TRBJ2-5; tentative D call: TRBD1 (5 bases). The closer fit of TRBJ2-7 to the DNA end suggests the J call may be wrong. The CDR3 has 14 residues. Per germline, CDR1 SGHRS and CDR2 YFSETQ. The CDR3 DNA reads TGCGCCAGCAGCTTGGAGGGGCAAGCCTACGAGCAGTACTTC. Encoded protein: CASSLEGQAYEQYF.